Listed here are 5 T cell receptor beta chains from one sample, sequenced in a study of Ad26.COV2.S vaccination and SARS-CoV-2 variants. The assay was immunoSEQ multiplex PCR, and TCRdb's table has in-frame clones only and misses some. The sample contains about 350,000 clones, 75% to 90% of which appear only once. Regarding treatment: some 20 received Ad26.COV2.S at low or high dose, single or two shots; 5 received placebo; per-sample allocation not given. Samples were taken on day 63 after the first vaccine or placebo injection. The sample was peripheral blood, taken in a trial of Ad26.COV2.S vaccine versus placebo. Receptors were obtained from a person between 18 and 60 years old who received the Ad26.COV2.S COVID-19 vaccine or a placebo.

The chain has TRBV2 and TRBJ2-5; TRBD2 aligns across 8 bases. Germline CDR1 and CDR2: SNHLY and FYNNEI. Germline trimming cut 4 bases from V and 4 bases from J; bases unmatched to any gene: 11. This CDR3 spans 16 amino acids. DNA of the CDR3: TGTGCCAGCAGTGGGCGTGGAGCGGGAGAACGAGAGACCCAGTACTTC. Translated, it gives CASSGRGAGERETQYF.

The J gene is TRBJ2-5, the V gene TRBV9; 9 nucleotides agree with TRBD2. The CDR3 spans 15 residues. Germline lookup yields CDR1 SGDLS and CDR2 YYNGEE. V shed 0 bases, J shed 9 bases, and the junction held 9 bases outside the gene matches. CDR3 sequence reads: CASSVGSSGKAAQYF. In nucleotides, the CDR3 is TGTGCCAGCAGCGTAGGGTCTAGCGGGAAGGCGGCCCAGTACTTC. The full variable domain, in which reference TRBV9 and TRBJ2-5 provide the parts outside the CDR3, is DSGVTQTPKHLITATGQRVTLRCSPRSGDLSVYWYQQSLDQGLQFLIQYYNGEERAKGNILERFSAQQFPDLHSELNLSSLELGDSALYFCASSVGSSGKAAQYFGPGTRLLVL.

The V and J genes are TRBV19 and TRBJ1-6, with D perhaps TRBD1 (6 bases). The CDR3 totals 14 residues. Germline V gene data show CDR1 as LNHDA and CDR2 as SQIVND (reference sequence). Trimming took off 3 bases at V and 7 bases at J, with 10 bases between the two ends. The CDR3 loop is CASSMYRENSPLHF. The CDR3 DNA reads as TGTGCCAGTAGTATGTACAGGGAAAATTCACCCCTCCACTTT.

The V call is TRBV12-3 or TRBV12-4, the J call TRBJ2-2; 7 positions match TRBD1. This CDR3 region has 11 residues. J lost 6 bases, V lost 8 bases, and 0 bases had no gene match. The CDR3 here is CASDRAGELFF. The CDR3 nucleotides are TGTGCCAGCGACAGGGCCGGGGAGCTGTTTTTT.

This clone was observed a few times. V usage is TRBV4-1 and J usage is TRBJ1-1; possibly TRBD1 for D (6 bases). Per the germline V gene, CDR1 is MGHRA and CDR2 is YSYEKL. V shed 1 base and J shed 12 bases, with 18 bases lying between them. The CDR3 runs 14 residues. The CDR3 DNA is TGCGCCAGCAGCCAAGTTATTGGGACATCGGGAACTTTCTTT. Amino acid sequence: CASSQVIGTSGTFF.